These 20 T cell receptor beta chains were all obtained from the same sample, sequenced in a study of CD8 T cells in ankylosing spondylitis. TCRdb fed the 5' RACE reads into MiXCR, producing one record per CDR3 protein. The sample includes about 160,000 distinct CDR3 sequences, 9.8% of them seen just once. The sequenced sample was blood, either unsorted or a sorted T cell fraction (not recorded which). The receptors come from a female donor with ankylosing spondylitis or in good health (not recorded which).

This clonotype has more than one count but fewer than ten. The chain carries TRBV27 and TRBJ2-5; 12 nucleotides match TRBD1. The CDR3 consists of 20 residues. In germline, CDR1 is MNHEY, CDR2 SMNVEV (reference sequence). The trim removed 5 bases at V and 5 bases at J, leaving 21 bases unmatched. This chain's CDR3 is CASSPSGTGGFLSSMETQYF. The DNA for the CDR3 is TGTGCCAGCAGTCCCTCCGGGACAGGGGGCTTTTTGAGTAGTATGGAGACCCAGTACTTC.

The CDR3 sequence: CASSSNSGRFSYEQYF. The CDR3 region has the DNA TGTGCCAGCAGCAGTAATAGCGGGAGGTTCTCCTACGAGCAGTACTTC. This chain links TRBV2 with TRBJ2-7, with TRBD2 matching over 10 bases. V dropped 6 bases and J dropped 0; count of bases not matched to a gene: 8. The germline CDR1 and CDR2 sequences are SNHLY and FYNNEI. The CDR3 length is 16 residues.

This clonotype has a handful of counts. V is TRBV20-1 and J is TRBJ1-1; perhaps TRBD1 as D (5 bases). This CDR3 comprises 14 residues. CDR1 DFQATT and CDR2 SNEGSKA come from the germline V gene (reference sequence). The ends were cut back, 0 bases at V and 4 bases at J, with 12 bases in the middle. The CDR3 here is CSARDYQGSTEAFF. The CDR3 DNA is TGCAGTGCTAGAGATTACCAGGGATCCACTGAAGCTTTCTTT.

This clonotype was recorded at least ten times. This chain links TRBV12-3 or TRBV12-4 with TRBJ2-7; no firm D call. The V gene lost 4 bases and the J gene lost 0 bases, with 13 bases spanning the gap. This CDR3 contains 15 residues. The CDR3, as DNA: TGTGCCAGCAGTTCTTCAGGCCTCAGCTCCTACGAGCAGTACTTC. Encoded protein: CASSSSGLSSYEQYF.

V is TRBV6-2 or TRBV6-3 and J is TRBJ1-4; D not certain. Germline CDR1 MNHEY, CDR2 SVGEGT. The CDR3 length is 16 residues. V lost 6 bases and J 4 bases, leaving 18 bases between the germline ends. The CDR3 spells CASSSSRGGRNEKLFF. In DNA, the CDR3 is TGTGCCAGCAGCTCGTCCCGAGGAGGCCGTAATGAAAAACTGTTTTTT.

The J gene is TRBJ2-1, the V gene TRBV19; possible D gene TRBD2, 6 bases. The CDR3 has 14 residues. Germline V CDR1 and CDR2: LNHDA, SQIVND (reference sequence). Between the trimmed V and J ends, which lost 5 bases and 7 bases, there was a span of 15 bases. The CDR3 region is CASSYKAGRNEQFF. The CDR3 DNA sequence: TGTGCCAGTAGTTATAAAGCGGGTCGGAATGAGCAGTTCTTC. Full variable domain (missing parts from reference TRBV19 and TRBJ2-1): DGGITQSPKYLFRKEGQNVTLSCEQNLNHDAMYWYRQDPGQGLRLIYYSQIVNDFQKGDIAEGYSVSREKKESFPLTVTSAQKNPTAFYLCASSYKAGRNEQFFGPGTRLTVL.

This clonotype was seen many times. The rearrangement uses TRBV7-2 and TRBJ1-2, with D tentatively TRBD1 (6 bases). The CDR3 is 15 amino acids. Germline CDR1 is SGHTA and CDR2 is FQGNSA. Deletions cut 5 bases from V and 4 bases from J, with 17 bases between. The CDR3 spells CASSPTRTAPYGYTF. CDR3 nucleotide sequence: TGTGCCAGCAGCCCAACGAGGACAGCTCCCTATGGCTACACCTTC.

This clonotype showed up just a few times. The chain recombines TRBV28 with TRBJ2-4; D is possibly TRBD2 (7 bases). Germline-derived CDR1 and CDR2 are MDHEN and SYDVKM. Trimming left V 6 bases short and J 6 bases short, with 21 bases between. The CDR3 is 16 amino acids. The CDR3: CASRATLAEGGNIQYF. In nucleotides, the CDR3 is TGTGCCAGCAGAGCTACCCTAGCGGAGGGGGGAAACATTCAGTACTTC.

V is TRBV7-9 and J is TRBJ2-7; no reliable D call. V was pared by 5 bases and J by 5 bases, with 13 bases between. Germline CDR1 is SEHNR and CDR2 is FQNEAQ (reference sequence). CDR3 length equals 13 residues. The CDR3 nucleotides are TGTGCCAGCAGCCCCACGTTGGTGGACGAGCAGTACTTC. Translation gives CASSPTLVDEQYF.

This clonotype was detected only a few times. CDR3 sequence: CASSIRQGGTNYGYTF. CDR3 nucleotide sequence: TGTGCCAGCAGCATCAGACAGGGGGGAACGAACTATGGCTACACCTTC. V is TRBV7-9 and J is TRBJ1-2; 9 bases line up with TRBD1. The germline V gene has CDR1 SEHNR and CDR2 FQNEAQ (reference sequence). Losses at the gene ends were 5 bases for V and 2 bases for J; bases not matched to a gene: 9. CDR3 length equals 16 residues.

This clonotype was picked up many times. The chain combines TRBV6-2 or TRBV6-3 with TRBJ1-5; 7 bases are shared with TRBD1. CDR1 MNHEY and CDR2 SVGEGT come from the germline V gene. After removal of 2 bases from V and 7 bases from J, the junction contained 8 bases not matched to a gene. The CDR3 runs 15 residues. CDR3 residues: CASSYRRQGTQPQHF. The CDR3 DNA reads as TGTGCCAGCAGTTACCGGAGACAGGGAACCCAGCCCCAGCATTTT.

This clonotype was picked up many times. The genes are TRBV5-5 and TRBJ2-5; 10 bases align to TRBD1. J lost 5 bases, V lost 7 bases, and 14 bases had no gene match. The CDR3 spans 16 residues. The germline V gene encodes CDR1 SGHKS and CDR2 YYEKEE (reference sequence). The CDR3, as DNA: TGTGCCAGCGCCTATGGAGGGACAGGGGTCGGTGAGACCCAGTACTTC. It encodes CASAYGGTGVGETQYF.

J is TRBJ2-7 and V is TRBV15; 7 bases fit TRBD2. Germline assignment: CDR1 LNHNV and CDR2 YYDKDF (reference sequence). Trimming took 3 bases from V and 6 from J; bases not matched to a gene: 11. CDR3 length equals 15 residues. This chain's CDR3 is CATSRERGPTVEQYF. CDR3 bases: TGTGCCACCAGCAGGGAGCGGGGTCCGACGGTCGAGCAGTACTTC.

The chain employs TRBV4-2 and TRBJ2-7, with D perhaps TRBD1 (6 bases). Germline CDR1 reads LGHNA; CDR2 reads YNFKEQ. The CDR3 runs 13 residues. V lost 1 base to trimming and J lost 5 bases, with 9 bases between them. The DNA of the CDR3 is TGTGCCAGCAGCCAAGGGGACATCAACGAGCAGTACTTC. It yields the protein CASSQGDINEQYF.

This clonotype was detected only a few times. V usage is TRBV5-6 and J usage is TRBJ2-7; D possibly corresponds to TRBD1 (6 bases). This CDR3 contains 15 residues. Germline V gene lookup returns CDR1 SGHDT and CDR2 YYEEEE. Trimming left V 0 bases short and J 2 bases short, with 12 bases between. Here the CDR3 reads CASSLGGGTPYEQYF. The CDR3 DNA sequence: TGTGCCAGCAGCTTGGGAGGGGGTACCCCCTACGAGCAGTACTTC.

The table lists this clonotype with a few counts. The chain has TRBV7-6 and TRBJ2-1; the D gene is possibly TRBD2 (6 bases). The V end lost 4 bases, the J end lost 10 bases, and 17 bases lay between the germline ends. The CDR3 is 14 residues long. Germline-derived CDR1 and CDR2 are SGHVS and FNYEAQ. CDR3 bases: TGTGCCAGCAGCTCCTTGGCGGATGCGGGGGAGCAGTTCTTC. It translates to CASSSLADAGEQFF.

This chain connects TRBV14 to TRBJ2-1; TRBD1 might be the D (6 bases). Germline loops: CDR1 SGHDN, CDR2 FVKESK. The length of the CDR3 is 16 residues. V was clipped by 0 bases and J by 5 bases, with 14 bases between them. The CDR3 region has the DNA TGTGCCAGCAGCCAAGATTGGGGACACCTAAACAATGAGCAGTTCTTC. Translated: CASSQDWGHLNNEQFF.

This clonotype appeared once. The V gene is TRBV4-3, the J gene TRBJ2-1; D gene unclear. CDR3 length equals 16 residues. Trimming removed 5 bases at V and 0 bases at J, with 14 bases between. Looked up from germline, CDR1 is LGHNA and CDR2 is YSLEER. The CDR3 DNA follows: TGCGCCAGCAGCTCCCGGGCAGATAGCTCCTACAATGAGCAGTTCTTC. Translated: CASSSRADSSYNEQFF.

This clonotype was recorded at least ten times. V is TRBV27 and J is TRBJ2-1; D assignment may be TRBD1 or TRBD2 (5 bases each). This CDR3 comprises 11 residues. V lost 4 bases, J lost 7 bases, and 5 bases lay in between. Germline CDR1 MNHEY, CDR2 SMNVEV (reference sequence). CDR3 protein: CASSWGNEQFF. For the CDR3, the DNA is TGTGCCAGCAGTTGGGGGAATGAGCAGTTCTTC.

In this sample, this clonotype turned up many times. The genes are TRBV12-3 or TRBV12-4 and TRBJ2-1; D may match TRBD1 or TRBD2 (5 bases each). V dropped 5 bases and J dropped 10 bases, with 15 bases sitting between them. CDR3 length equals 13 residues. CDR3 in DNA: TGTGCCAGCAGTCCCCCGGGACGAGTGGAGCAGTTCTTC. It specifies CASSPPGRVEQFF.